This record concerns one T cell receptor beta chain sequence. Its cognate antigen is unknown. These data are taken from a study of CD8 T cells in Susac syndrome. The overall study: Within the sequenced group of Susac syndrome patients, roughly six showed active disease and about 8 were in remission. Study-level points and caveats: Roughly 17 Susac-specific public clones were found in total CD8+ repertoires and roughly five in CD8+ TEMRA repertoires.

Reverse transcription of about 0.5 to 1 ug RNA used random hexamers. TCRdb re-called the immunoSEQ multiplex PCR reads with MiXCR, one entry per CDR3 protein. The sample yields some 120,000 distinct CDR3 sequences, around 95% seen once. Sequencing of TCR beta was performed on blood CD8+ T cells and on blood CD4+ T cells. V was shortened by 2 bases and J by 0 bases, with 8 bases between the two germline ends. This CDR3 contains 16 residues. The germline CDR1 and CDR2 sequences are SEHNR and FQNEAQ (reference sequence). V gene TRBV7-9 combines with J gene TRBJ2-6, with D unresolved. The sample comprised CD8+ T cells from PBMCs. The source of this sequence is a human donor with Susac syndrome. The CDR3 is CASSLRSVSGANVLTF. The CDR3 DNA reads TGTGCCAGCAGCTTACGTTCGGTCTCTGGGGCCAACGTCCTGACTTTC.